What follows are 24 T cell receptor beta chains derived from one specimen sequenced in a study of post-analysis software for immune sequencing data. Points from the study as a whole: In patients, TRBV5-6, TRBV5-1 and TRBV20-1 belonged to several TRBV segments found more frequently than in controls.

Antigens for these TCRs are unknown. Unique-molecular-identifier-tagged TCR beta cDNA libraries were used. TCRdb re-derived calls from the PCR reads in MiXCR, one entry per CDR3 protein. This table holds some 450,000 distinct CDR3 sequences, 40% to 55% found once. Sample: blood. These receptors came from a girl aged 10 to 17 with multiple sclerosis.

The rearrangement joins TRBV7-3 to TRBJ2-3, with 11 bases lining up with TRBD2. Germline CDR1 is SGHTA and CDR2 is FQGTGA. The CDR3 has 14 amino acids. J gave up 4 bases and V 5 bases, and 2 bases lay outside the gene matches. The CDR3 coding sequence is TGTGCCAGCAGCCCGGGACTAGCGGCAGATACGCAGTATTTT. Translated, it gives CASSPGLAADTQYF.

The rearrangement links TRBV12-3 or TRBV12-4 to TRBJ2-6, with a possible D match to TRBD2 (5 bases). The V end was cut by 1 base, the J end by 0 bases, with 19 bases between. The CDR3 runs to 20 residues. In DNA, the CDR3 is TGTGCCAGCAGTTTAGATTTTATCGGGGAGATAGGCTCTGGGGCCAACGTCCTGACTTTC. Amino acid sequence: CASSLDFIGEIGSGANVLTF.

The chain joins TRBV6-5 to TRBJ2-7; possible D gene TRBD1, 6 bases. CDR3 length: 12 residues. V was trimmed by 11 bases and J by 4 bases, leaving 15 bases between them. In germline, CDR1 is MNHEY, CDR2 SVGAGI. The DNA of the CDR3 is TGTGCCGTTGGGACACTCGGTTACGAGCAGTACTTC. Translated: CAVGTLGYEQYF.

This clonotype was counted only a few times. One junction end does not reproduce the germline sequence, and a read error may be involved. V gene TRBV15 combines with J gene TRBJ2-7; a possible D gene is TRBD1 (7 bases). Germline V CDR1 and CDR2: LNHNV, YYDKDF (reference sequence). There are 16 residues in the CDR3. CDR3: CAASREAAGQSYEQYF. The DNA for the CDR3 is TGTGCCGCCAGCAGAGAGGCCGCGGGACAGTCCTACGAGCAGTACTTC.

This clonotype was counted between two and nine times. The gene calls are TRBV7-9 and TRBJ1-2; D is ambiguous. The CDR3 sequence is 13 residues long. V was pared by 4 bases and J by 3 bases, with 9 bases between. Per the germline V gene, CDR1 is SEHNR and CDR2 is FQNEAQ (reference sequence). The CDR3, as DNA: TGTGCCAGCAGCTCATCTCTTCACTATGGCTACACCTTC. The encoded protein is CASSSSLHYGYTF.

CDR3: CASSQDPHSASSSYNEQFF. In DNA, the CDR3 is TGCGCCAGCAGCCAAGATCCTCACTCAGCGTCGAGCTCCTACAATGAGCAGTTCTTC. The rearrangement links TRBV4-1 to TRBJ2-1, with D hard to call. The V and J ends lost 0 bases and 0 bases respectively, with 18 bases between them. The CDR3 loop spans 19 amino acids. The germline CDR1 and CDR2 sequences are MGHRA and YSYEKL.

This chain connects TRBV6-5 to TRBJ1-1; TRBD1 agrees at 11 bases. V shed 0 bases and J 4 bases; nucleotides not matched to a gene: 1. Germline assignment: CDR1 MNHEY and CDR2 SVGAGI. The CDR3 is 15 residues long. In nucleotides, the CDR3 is TGTGCCAGCAGTTACTCGGGACAGGGGGTCACTGAAGCTTTCTTT. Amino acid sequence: CASSYSGQGVTEAFF.

CDR3 DNA sequence: TGTGCCAGCAGTTACGGGGGAGTCGTGGAGACCCAGTACTTC. Protein: CASSYGGVVETQYF. V and J are TRBV6-5 and TRBJ2-7, with D perhaps assigned TRBD1 or TRBD2 (5 bases each). The DNA end lines up better with TRBJ2-5; the J call may be wrong. CDR1 MNHEY and CDR2 SVGAGI come from the germline V gene. CDR3 size: 14 residues.

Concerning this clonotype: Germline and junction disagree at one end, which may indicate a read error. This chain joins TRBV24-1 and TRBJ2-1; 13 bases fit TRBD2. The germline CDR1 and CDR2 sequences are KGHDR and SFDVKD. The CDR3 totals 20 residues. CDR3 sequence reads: CVTSNSGTSGTPSSYNEQFF. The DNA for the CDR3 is TGTGTCACCAGTAACTCAGGGACTAGCGGGACCCCTAGCTCCTACAATGAGCAGTTCTTC.

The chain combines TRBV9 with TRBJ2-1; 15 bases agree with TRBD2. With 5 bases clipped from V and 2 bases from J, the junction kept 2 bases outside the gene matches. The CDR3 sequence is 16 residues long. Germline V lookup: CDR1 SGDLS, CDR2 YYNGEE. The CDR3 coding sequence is TGTGCCAGCAGTAGGACTAGCGGGAGGGCCTACAATGAGCAGTTCTTC. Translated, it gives CASSRTSGRAYNEQFF.

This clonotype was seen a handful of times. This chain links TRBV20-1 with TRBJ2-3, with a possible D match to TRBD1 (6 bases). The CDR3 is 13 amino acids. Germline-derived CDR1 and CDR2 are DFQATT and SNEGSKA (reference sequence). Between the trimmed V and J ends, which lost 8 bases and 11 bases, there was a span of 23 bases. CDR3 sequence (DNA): TGCAGTACCGAGGAGGACAGCTACAATGAGCAGTATTTT. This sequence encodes CSTEEDSYNEQYF.

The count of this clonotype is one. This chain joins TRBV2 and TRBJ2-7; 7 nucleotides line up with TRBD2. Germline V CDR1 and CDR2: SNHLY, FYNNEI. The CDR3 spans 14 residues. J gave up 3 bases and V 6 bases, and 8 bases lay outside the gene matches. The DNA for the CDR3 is TGTGCCAGCAGATCCGGGACTAACTACTACGAGCAGTACTTC. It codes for CASRSGTNYYEQYF.

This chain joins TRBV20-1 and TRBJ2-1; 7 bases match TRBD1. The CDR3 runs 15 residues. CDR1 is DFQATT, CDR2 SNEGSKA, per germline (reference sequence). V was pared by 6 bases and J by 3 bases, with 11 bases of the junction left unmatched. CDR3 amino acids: CSAYDRARDYNEQFF. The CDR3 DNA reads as TGCAGTGCGTATGACAGGGCACGGGACTACAATGAGCAGTTCTTC.

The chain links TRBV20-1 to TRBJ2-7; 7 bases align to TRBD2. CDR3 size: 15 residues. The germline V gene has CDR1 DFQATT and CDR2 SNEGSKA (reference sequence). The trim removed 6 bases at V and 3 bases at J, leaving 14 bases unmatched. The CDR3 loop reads CSAPRLASGHYEQYF. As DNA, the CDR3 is TGCAGTGCCCCGCGGCTAGCTAGCGGTCACTACGAGCAGTACTTC.

CDR3 in amino acids: CASSLGGVAPYEQFF. The CDR3 DNA sequence: TGTGCCAGCAGCTTAGGGGGGGTCGCTCCCTATGAGCAGTTCTTC. This chain joins TRBV7-9 and TRBJ2-1; D may be TRBD2 (6 bases). Germline V lookup: CDR1 SEHNR, CDR2 FQNEAQ (reference sequence). V dropped 1 base and J dropped 8 bases, with 15 bases sitting between them. The CDR3 is made up of 15 amino acids.

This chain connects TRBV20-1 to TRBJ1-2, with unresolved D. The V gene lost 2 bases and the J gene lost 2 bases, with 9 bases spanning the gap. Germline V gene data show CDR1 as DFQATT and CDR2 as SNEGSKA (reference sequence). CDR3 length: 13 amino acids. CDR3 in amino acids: CSARRSQNYGYTF. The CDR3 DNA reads TGCAGTGCTAGAAGGTCCCAGAACTATGGCTACACCTTC.

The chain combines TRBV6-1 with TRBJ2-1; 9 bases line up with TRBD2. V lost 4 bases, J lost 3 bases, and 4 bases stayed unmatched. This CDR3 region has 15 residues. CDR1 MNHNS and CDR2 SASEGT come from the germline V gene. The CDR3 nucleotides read TGTGCCAGCAGTGGATCTAGCGGGGTCTACAATGAGCAGTTCTTC. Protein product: CASSGSSGVYNEQFF.

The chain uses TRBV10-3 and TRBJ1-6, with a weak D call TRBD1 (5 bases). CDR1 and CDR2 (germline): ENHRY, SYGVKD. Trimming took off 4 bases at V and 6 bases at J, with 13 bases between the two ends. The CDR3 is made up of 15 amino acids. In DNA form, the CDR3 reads TGTGCCATCAGTGGAGGCCGAGGGGTTAATTCACCCCTCCACTTT. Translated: CAISGGRGVNSPLHF.

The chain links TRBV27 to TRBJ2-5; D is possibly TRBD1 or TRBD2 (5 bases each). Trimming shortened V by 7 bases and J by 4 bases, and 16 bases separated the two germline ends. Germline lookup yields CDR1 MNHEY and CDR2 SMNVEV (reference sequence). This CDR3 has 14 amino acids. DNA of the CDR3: TGTGCCAGCACACGGGGCGGGTTGGGAGAGACCCAGTACTTC. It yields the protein CASTRGGLGETQYF.

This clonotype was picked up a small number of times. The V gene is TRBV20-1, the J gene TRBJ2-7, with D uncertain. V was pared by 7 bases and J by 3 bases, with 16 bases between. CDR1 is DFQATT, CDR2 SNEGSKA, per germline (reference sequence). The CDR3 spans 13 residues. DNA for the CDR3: TGCAGTGAGTCCGCGCGACAAGGCTACGAGCAGTACTTC. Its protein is CSESARQGYEQYF.

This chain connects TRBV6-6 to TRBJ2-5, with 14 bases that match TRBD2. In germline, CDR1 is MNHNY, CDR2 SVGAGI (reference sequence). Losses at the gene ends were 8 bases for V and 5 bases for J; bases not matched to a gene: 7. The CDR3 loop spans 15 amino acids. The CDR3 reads CASPGTSGSRETQYF. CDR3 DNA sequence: TGTGCCAGCCCCGGGACTAGCGGGAGCCGGGAGACCCAGTACTTC.

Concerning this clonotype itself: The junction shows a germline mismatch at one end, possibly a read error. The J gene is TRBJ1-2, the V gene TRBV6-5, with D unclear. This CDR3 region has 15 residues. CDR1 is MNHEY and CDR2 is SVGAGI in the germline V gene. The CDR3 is CASSYSLTSNYGYTF. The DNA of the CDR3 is TGTGCCAGCAGTTACTCGTTGACCTCTAACTACGGCTACACCTTC.

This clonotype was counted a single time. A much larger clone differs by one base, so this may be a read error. The CDR3 is CASSGGAGAYNEQYF. The CDR3 DNA sequence: TGTGCCAGCAGTGGGGGGGCAGGGGCCTACAATGAGCAGTACTTC. The gene calls are TRBV25-1 and TRBJ2-1; D possibly matches TRBD1 or TRBD2 (6 bases each). The end of the DNA fits TRBJ2-7 better, so the J call may be wrong. CDR3 length: 15 amino acids. The germline V gene encodes CDR1 MGHDK and CDR2 SYGVNS.

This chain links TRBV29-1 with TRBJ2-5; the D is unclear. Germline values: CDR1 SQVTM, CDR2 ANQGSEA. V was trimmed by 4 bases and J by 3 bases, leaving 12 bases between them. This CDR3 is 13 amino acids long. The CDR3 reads CSVAGPVEETQYF. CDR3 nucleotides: TGCAGCGTTGCAGGACCAGTCGAAGAGACCCAGTACTTC.